Shown below are 9 T cell receptor beta chains from a single sample sequenced in a study of tumor and adjacent non-tumor tissue in lung cancer. Three rounds of nested PCR, following a modified ARM-PCR protocol, produced the TCRbeta library. TCRdb analysed the multiplex PCR reads with MiXCR anew, one entry per CDR3 protein. This table holds about 75,000 distinct CDR3 sequences, around 77% found once. No cell sorting was done before RNA was extracted from the tissue. Sequencing used lung tumor tissue. The receptors derive from a woman between 50 and 59 years old with non-small cell lung cancer.

A note on this clonotype: Sequence at one end of the junction differs from germline and may be a read error. The genes are TRBV29-1 and TRBJ2-7; 7 nucleotides align to TRBD1. Germline V lookup: CDR1 SQVTM, CDR2 ANQGSEA. The CDR3 spans 14 residues. This CDR3 reads CSVDGLTGLYEQYF. In DNA, the CDR3 is TGCAGCGTTGATGGTTTGACAGGGCTGTACGAACAGTACTTC.

There are a few counts of this clonotype. The conserved phenylalanine or tryptophan is not found at the CDR3 terminus, so this likely reflects a read error. The rearrangement uses TRBV4-2 and TRBJ1-5; no reliable D call. V was cut by 10 bases and J by 0 bases, with 16 bases left in between. CDR1 is LGHNA and CDR2 is YNFKEQ in the germline V gene. The CDR3 is 15 amino acids. CDR3 DNA: TGTGCCACTAGCCAAGACCTCACTAGCAATCAGCCCCAGCATCTT. Translating gives CATSQDLTSNQPQHL.

This chain uses TRBV5-4 with TRBJ1-1, with D hard to call. The CDR3 runs to 14 residues. Trimming took 5 bases from V and 0 from J, leaving 11 bases between them. Germline V gene data show CDR1 as SGHNT and CDR2 as YYREEE (reference sequence). The CDR3 DNA reads as TGTGCCAGCAGTTCCGAGGTATTGAACACTGAAGCTTTCTTT. Its translation: CASSSEVLNTEAFF.

Of note for this clonotype: A single base separates this from a much larger clone, so it may be a read error. V usage is TRBV28 and J usage is TRBJ1-4; 8 nucleotides agree with TRBD1. The V and J ends lost 7 bases and 3 bases, in that order; junction bases with no gene match: 10. Germline V gene data show CDR1 as MDHEN and CDR2 as SYDVKM. CDR3 length: 16 amino acids. In DNA, the CDR3 is TGTGCCAGCAATTTCCAGGGGGCGGCGGCTAATGAAAAACTGTTTTTT. Encoded protein: CASNFQGAAANEKLFF.

This clonotype has ten or more counts. The chain links TRBV24-1 to TRBJ2-7; 8 positions agree with TRBD2. This CDR3 comprises 15 residues. From germline, CDR1 is KGHDR and CDR2 SFDVKD. V dropped 3 bases and J dropped 6; count of bases not matched to a gene: 9. The CDR3 coding sequence is TGTGCCACCAGTGATAAGGAGCGGGAGATTGGCGAGCAGTACTTC. This encodes CATSDKEREIGEQYF.

The chain employs TRBV12-3 or TRBV12-4 and TRBJ2-6; D might be TRBD1 (5 bases). V lost 6 bases to trimming and J lost 14 bases, with 17 bases between them. CDR3 length: 13 residues. The CDR3 DNA sequence: TGTGCCAGCAGGGTCACTGGGGCCGACATCCTGACTTTC. Its translation: CASRVTGADILTF.

The chain is built from TRBV19 and TRBJ2-3; a weak D match, TRBD2 (5 bases). This CDR3 region has 15 residues. Germline V gene sequence: CDR1 LNHDA, CDR2 SQIVND (reference sequence). Trimming shortened V by 8 bases and J by 6 bases, and 21 bases separated the two germline ends. The CDR3 region is CASASRDSPSDTQYF. Written as DNA, the CDR3 is TGTGCCAGTGCGAGCCGGGATTCACCCTCGGATACGCAGTATTTT.

A note on this clonotype: Just one base apart from a much larger clone, this may be a read error. The chain combines TRBV5-1 with TRBJ2-7; 9 bases match TRBD1. The CDR3 totals 12 residues. From germline, CDR1 is SGHRS and CDR2 YFSETQ. The CDR3: CVSSLDRGTQYF. CDR3 sequence (DNA): TGCGTCAGCAGCTTGGACAGGGGAACGCAGTACTTC.

Notes on this clonotype: At one boundary the junction diverges from the germline segment, which might be a read error. The rearrangement links TRBV6-5 to TRBJ1-1; D perhaps matches TRBD1 (5 bases). Germline CDR1 and CDR2: MNHEY and SVGAGI. The CDR3 has 14 residues. CDR3 sequence reads: CTSGYSRGAHEAVF. In nucleotides, the CDR3 is TGTACCAGCGGTTACTCGCGGGGCGCCCATGAAGCTGTCTTT.